Below, 10 T cell receptor beta chains from the same sample are listed, as sequenced in a study of T cell responses to AZD1222 COVID-19 vaccine. This table comes from immunoSEQ multiplex PCR, and its TCRdb copy is limited to in-frame clones, with some not included. The data hold around 130,000 clones, with around 92% observed a single time. Sequenced here: peripheral blood, sampled 28 days after the second AZD1222 dose. All receptors come from an adult who received the AZD1222 COVID-19 vaccine.

The genes are TRBV25-1 and TRBJ2-5; no definite D call. Germline V gene lookup returns CDR1 MGHDK and CDR2 SYGVNS. There are 11 residues in the CDR3. V lost 6 bases and J 3 bases, leaving 5 bases between the germline ends. CDR3 nucleotide sequence: TGTGCCAGCAGCCTCAAAGAGACCCAGTACTTC. This sequence encodes CASSLKETQYF.

The chain links TRBV11-2 to TRBJ2-4; 9 bases map to TRBD2. CDR3 length equals 18 residues. V gave up 1 base and J gave up 6 bases; unmatched junction bases: 13. Germline V gives CDR1 SGHAT, CDR2 FQNNGV. CDR3 residues: CASSLVAMGGRALNIQYF. The CDR3 DNA reads as TGTGCCAGCAGCTTAGTCGCGATGGGCGGGAGGGCCCTAAACATTCAGTACTTC.

The rearrangement links TRBV5-1 to TRBJ1-5; TRBD1 might be the D (6 bases). The V gene lost 0 bases and the J gene lost 5 bases, with 9 bases spanning the gap. The CDR3 totals 14 residues. From germline, CDR1 is SGHRS and CDR2 YFSETQ. The CDR3 loop is CASSLEGGYQPQHF. The CDR3 DNA reads as TGCGCCAGCAGCTTGGAGGGGGGCTATCAGCCCCAGCATTTT.

The genes are TRBV5-6 and TRBJ2-6, with TRBD1 matching over 9 bases. The trim removed 6 bases at V and 4 bases at J, leaving 14 bases unmatched. The CDR3 totals 18 residues. Germline loops: CDR1 SGHDT, CDR2 YYEEEE. CDR3 DNA: TGTGCCAGCACCTTCGAACAGGGGGCCTCGAGGGGGGCCAACGTCCTGACTTTC. It translates to CASTFEQGASRGANVLTF.

The V call is TRBV24-1, the J call TRBJ2-2; 10 bases line up with TRBD2. Trimming at V came to 7 bases and at J to 3 bases, leaving 7 bases not matched to a gene. Germline V gene sequence: CDR1 KGHDR, CDR2 SFDVKD. This CDR3 is 16 amino acids long. CDR3 amino acids: CATSPTGTSDTGELFF. CDR3 sequence (DNA): TGTGCCACCAGCCCTACCGGGACTAGCGACACCGGGGAGCTGTTTTTT.

Here the CDR3 DNA reads TGTGCCAGCTCACCGCTAGCGGGAGGTAGCACCGGGGAGCTGTTTTTT. As protein: CASSPLAGGSTGELFF. This rearrangement joins TRBV18 to TRBJ2-2, with TRBD2 matching over 11 bases. The length of the CDR3 is 16 residues. Unmatched junction bases numbered 4, after V lost 3 bases and J lost 4 bases. The germline CDR1 and CDR2 sequences are KGHSH and LQKENI.

V usage is TRBV25-1 and J usage is TRBJ2-5; 7 nucleotides align to TRBD2. CDR3 length: 18 amino acids. J was trimmed by 2 bases and V by 1 base; bases with no gene match: 13. Germline CDR1 reads MGHDK; CDR2 reads SYGVNS. CDR3 sequence: CASSEFGGVSGTQETQYF. DNA of the CDR3: TGTGCCAGCAGTGAATTTGGGGGAGTGAGCGGGACTCAAGAGACCCAGTACTTC.

V usage is TRBV9 and J usage is TRBJ2-1, with TRBD1 as a possible D gene (5 bases). Per the germline V gene, CDR1 is SGDLS and CDR2 is YYNGEE. This CDR3 region has 17 residues. Trimming stripped 1 base from V and 2 bases from J, with 16 bases between. The CDR3 sequence: CASSVRFGARTYNEQFF. The CDR3 nucleotides are TGTGCCAGCAGCGTACGTTTTGGGGCTCGAACCTACAATGAGCAGTTCTTC. Combining the CDR3 with reference TRBV9 and TRBJ2-1 gives the whole variable domain DSGVTQTPKHLITATGQRVTLRCSPRSGDLSVYWYQQSLDQGLQFLIQYYNGEERAKGNILERFSAQQFPDLHSELNLSSLELGDSALYFCASSVRFGARTYNEQFFGPGTRLTVL.

The gene calls are TRBV7-9 and TRBJ2-5, with a possible D match to TRBD2 (5 bases). The ends were cut back, 6 bases at V and 1 base at J, with 9 bases in the middle. Germline CDR1 is SEHNR and CDR2 is FQNEAQ (reference sequence). The CDR3 length is 13 residues. CDR3 bases: TGTGCCAGCAGTGGGAGTTTCCAAGAGACCCAGTACTTC. It codes for CASSGSFQETQYF.

The J gene is TRBJ2-2, the V gene TRBV30, with a weak D call TRBD1 (6 bases). Trimming removed 6 bases at V and 4 bases at J, with 12 bases between. The CDR3 sequence is 13 residues long. Germline values: CDR1 GTSNPN, CDR2 SVGIG (reference sequence). CDR3 nucleotide sequence: TGTGCCTGCTTACGGACAGTCACCGGGGAGCTGTTTTTT. Translating it yields CACLRTVTGELFF.